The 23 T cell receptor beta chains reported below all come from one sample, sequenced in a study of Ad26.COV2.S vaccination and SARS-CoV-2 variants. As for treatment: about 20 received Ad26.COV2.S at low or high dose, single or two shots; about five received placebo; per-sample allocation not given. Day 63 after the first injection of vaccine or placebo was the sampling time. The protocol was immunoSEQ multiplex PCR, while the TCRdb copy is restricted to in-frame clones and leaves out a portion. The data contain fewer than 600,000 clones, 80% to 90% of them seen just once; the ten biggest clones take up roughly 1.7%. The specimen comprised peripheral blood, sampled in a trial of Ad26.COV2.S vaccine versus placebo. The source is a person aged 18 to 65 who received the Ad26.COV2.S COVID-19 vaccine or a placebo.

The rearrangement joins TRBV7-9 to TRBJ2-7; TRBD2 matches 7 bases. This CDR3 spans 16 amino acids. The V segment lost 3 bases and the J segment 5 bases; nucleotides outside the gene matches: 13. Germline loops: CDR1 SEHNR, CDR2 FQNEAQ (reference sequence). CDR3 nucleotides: TGTGCCAGCAGCTTTAGCCGTGGACTAGACTACCACGAGCAGTACTTC. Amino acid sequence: CASSFSRGLDYHEQYF.

CDR3 region: CASSQTGTSGRIGELFF. DNA for the CDR3: TGTGCCAGCAGTCAGACCGGGACTAGTGGTAGGATCGGGGAGCTGTTTTTT. V and J are TRBV7-6 and TRBJ2-2, with TRBD2 identical over 8 bases. CDR1 is SGHVS, CDR2 FNYEAQ, per germline. This CDR3 spans 17 amino acids. J was trimmed by 7 bases and V by 6 bases; bases with no gene match: 16.

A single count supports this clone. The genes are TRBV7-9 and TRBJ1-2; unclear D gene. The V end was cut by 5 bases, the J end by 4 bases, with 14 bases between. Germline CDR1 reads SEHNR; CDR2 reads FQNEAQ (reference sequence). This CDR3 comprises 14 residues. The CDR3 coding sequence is TGTGCCAGCAGCCCGGAACCGGAGTCCTATGGCTACACCTTC. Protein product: CASSPEPESYGYTF.

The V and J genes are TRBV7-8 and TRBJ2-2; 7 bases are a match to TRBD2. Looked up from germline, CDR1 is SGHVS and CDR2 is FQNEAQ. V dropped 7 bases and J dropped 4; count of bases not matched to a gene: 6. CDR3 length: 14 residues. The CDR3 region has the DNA TGTGCCAGCACCACGGGGGGTAGCACCGGGGAGCTGTTTTTT. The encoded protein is CASTTGGSTGELFF. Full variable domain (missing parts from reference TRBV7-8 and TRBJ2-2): GAGVSQSPRYKVAKRGQDVALRCDPISGHVSLFWYQQALGQGPEFLTYFQNEAQLDKSGLPSDRFFAERPEGSVSTLKIQRTQQEDSAVYLCASTTGGSTGELFFGEGSRLTVL.

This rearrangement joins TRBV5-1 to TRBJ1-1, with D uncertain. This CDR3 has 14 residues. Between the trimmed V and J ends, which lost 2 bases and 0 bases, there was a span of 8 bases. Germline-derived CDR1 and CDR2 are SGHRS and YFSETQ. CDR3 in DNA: TGCGCCAGCAGCTTAATAAGTATGAACACTGAAGCTTTCTTT. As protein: CASSLISMNTEAFF.

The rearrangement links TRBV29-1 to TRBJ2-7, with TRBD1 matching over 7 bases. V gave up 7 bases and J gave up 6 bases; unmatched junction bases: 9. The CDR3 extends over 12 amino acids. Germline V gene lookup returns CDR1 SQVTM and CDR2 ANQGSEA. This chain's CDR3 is CSATGAGAEQYF. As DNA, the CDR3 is TGCAGCGCCACAGGGGCAGGAGCCGAGCAGTACTTC.

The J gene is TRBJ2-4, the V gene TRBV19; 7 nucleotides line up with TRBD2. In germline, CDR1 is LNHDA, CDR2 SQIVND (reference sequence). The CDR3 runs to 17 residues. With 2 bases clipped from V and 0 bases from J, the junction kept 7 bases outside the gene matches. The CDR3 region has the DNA TGTGCCAGTAGTATAACCGTCAGGGAGGGAGCCAAAAACATTCAGTACTTC. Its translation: CASSITVREGAKNIQYF.

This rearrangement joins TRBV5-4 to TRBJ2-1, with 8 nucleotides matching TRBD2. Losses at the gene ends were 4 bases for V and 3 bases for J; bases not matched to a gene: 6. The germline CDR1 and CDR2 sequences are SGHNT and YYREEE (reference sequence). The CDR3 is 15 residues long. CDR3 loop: CASSQGLGDYNEQFF. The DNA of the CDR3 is TGTGCCAGCAGCCAGGGACTAGGGGACTACAATGAGCAGTTCTTC. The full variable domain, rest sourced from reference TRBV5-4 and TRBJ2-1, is ETGVTQSPTHLIKTRGQQVTLRCSSQSGHNTVSWYQQALGQGPQFIFQYYREEENGRGNFPPRFSGLQFPNYSSELNVNALELDDSALYLCASSQGLGDYNEQFFGPGTRLTVL.

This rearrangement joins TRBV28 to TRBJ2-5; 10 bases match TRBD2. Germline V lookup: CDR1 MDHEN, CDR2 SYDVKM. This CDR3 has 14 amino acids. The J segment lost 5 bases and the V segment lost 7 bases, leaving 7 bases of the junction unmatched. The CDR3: CASNPSGSVETQYF. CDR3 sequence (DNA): TGTGCCAGCAACCCTAGCGGGAGCGTCGAGACCCAGTACTTC.

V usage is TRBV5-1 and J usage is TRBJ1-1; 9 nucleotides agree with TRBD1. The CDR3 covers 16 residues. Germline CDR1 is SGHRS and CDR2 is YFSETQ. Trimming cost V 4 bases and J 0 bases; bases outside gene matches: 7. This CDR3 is CASSPGQGSVNTEAFF. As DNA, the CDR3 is TGCGCCAGCAGCCCGGGACAGGGATCCGTGAACACTGAAGCTTTCTTT. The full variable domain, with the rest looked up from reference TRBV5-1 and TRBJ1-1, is KAGVTQTPRYLIKTRGQQVTLSCSPISGHRSVSWYQQTPGQGLQFLFEYFSETQRNKGNFPGRFSGRQFSNSRSEMNVSTLELGDSALYLCASSPGQGSVNTEAFFGQGTRLTVV.

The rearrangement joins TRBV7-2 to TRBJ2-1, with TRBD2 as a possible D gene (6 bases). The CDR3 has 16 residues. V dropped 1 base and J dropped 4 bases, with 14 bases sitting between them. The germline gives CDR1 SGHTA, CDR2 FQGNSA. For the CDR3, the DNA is TGTGCCAGCAGCTTAGGTACGGGAGTTGGGTACAATGAGCAGTTCTTC. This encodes CASSLGTGVGYNEQFF.

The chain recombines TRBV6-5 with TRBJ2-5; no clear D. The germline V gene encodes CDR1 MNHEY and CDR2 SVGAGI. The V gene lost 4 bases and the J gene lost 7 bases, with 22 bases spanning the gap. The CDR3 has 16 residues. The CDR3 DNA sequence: TGTGCCAGCAGTTTGAACCCCCAGGCGACCTCGGGGACCCAGTACTTC. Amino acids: CASSLNPQATSGTQYF.

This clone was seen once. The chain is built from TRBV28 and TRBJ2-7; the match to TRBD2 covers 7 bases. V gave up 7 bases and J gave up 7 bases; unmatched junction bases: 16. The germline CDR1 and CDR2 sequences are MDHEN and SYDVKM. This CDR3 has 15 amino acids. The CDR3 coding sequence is TGTGCCAGCACCGGGGTCGGCAGCGGGATGAGGGAGCAGTACTTC. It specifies CASTGVGSGMREQYF.

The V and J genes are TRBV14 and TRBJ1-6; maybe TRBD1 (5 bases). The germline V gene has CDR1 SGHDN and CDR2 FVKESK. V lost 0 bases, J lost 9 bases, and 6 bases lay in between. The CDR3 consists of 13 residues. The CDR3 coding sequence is TGTGCCAGCAGCCAAGATAGGGGTTCACCCCTCCACTTT. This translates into CASSQDRGSPLHF.

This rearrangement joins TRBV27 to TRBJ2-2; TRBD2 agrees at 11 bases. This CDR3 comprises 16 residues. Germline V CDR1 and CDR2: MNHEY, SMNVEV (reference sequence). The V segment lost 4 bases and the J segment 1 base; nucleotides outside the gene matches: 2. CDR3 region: CASSSGLAGNTGELFF. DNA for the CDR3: TGTGCCAGCAGTTCCGGACTAGCGGGGAACACCGGGGAGCTGTTTTTT.

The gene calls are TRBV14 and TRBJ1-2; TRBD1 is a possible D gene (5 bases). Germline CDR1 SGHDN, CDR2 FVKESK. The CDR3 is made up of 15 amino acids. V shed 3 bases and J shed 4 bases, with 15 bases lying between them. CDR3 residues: CASSHSEGRGYGYTF. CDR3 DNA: TGTGCCAGCAGCCACAGCGAGGGACGGGGCTATGGCTACACCTTC.

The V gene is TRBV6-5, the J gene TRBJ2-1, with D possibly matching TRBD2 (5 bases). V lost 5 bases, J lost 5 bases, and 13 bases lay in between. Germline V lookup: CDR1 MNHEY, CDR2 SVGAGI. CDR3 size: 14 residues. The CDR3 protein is CASSLAQANNEQFF. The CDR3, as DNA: TGTGCCAGCAGTCTAGCCCAGGCGAACAATGAGCAGTTCTTC.

The CDR3 DNA reads TGCGCCAGCAGCTCAGGGACAGGGTCAGGCTACACCTTC. It specifies CASSSGTGSGYTF. This chain connects TRBV5-1 to TRBJ1-2, with 9 bases lining up with TRBD1. The ends lost 3 bases at V and 8 bases at J; junction bases unmatched: 5. The CDR3 spans 13 residues. Germline V gives CDR1 SGHRS, CDR2 YFSETQ.

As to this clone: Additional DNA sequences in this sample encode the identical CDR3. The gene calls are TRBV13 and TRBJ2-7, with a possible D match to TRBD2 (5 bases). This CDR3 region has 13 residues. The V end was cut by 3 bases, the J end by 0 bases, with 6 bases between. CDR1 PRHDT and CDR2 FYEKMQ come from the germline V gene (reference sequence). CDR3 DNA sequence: TGTGCCAGCAGCTTGGGGAGCTCCTACGAGCAGTACTTC. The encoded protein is CASSLGSSYEQYF.

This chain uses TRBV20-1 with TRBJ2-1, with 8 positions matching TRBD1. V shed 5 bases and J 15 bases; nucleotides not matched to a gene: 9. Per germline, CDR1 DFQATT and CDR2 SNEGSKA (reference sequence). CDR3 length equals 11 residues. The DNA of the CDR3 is TGCAGTGCTCGAAAGACAGGGGAACCGTTCTTC. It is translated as CSARKTGEPFF.

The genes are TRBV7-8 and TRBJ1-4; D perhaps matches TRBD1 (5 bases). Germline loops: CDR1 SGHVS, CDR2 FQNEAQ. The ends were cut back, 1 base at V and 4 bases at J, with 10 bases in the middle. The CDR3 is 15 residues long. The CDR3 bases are TGTGCCAGCAGCTTAGGCCAGGGAGTTAATGAAAAACTGTTTTTT. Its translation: CASSLGQGVNEKLFF.

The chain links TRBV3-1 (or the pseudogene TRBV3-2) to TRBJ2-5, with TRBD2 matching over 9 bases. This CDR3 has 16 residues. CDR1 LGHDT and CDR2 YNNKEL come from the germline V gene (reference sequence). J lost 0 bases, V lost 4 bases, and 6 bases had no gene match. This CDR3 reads CASSPAEREDQETQYF. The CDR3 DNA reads TGTGCCAGCAGCCCCGCCGAGCGGGAGGACCAAGAGACCCAGTACTTC.

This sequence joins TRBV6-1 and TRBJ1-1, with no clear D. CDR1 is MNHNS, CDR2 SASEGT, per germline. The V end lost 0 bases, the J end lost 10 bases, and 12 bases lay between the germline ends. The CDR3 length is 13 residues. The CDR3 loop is CASSEAGVDGAFF. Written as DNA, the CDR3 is TGTGCCAGCAGTGAAGCGGGAGTGGACGGAGCTTTCTTT.